This is a list of T cell receptor beta chains from one sample in a study of T cell repertoires in cytomegalovirus infection. TCRdb recomputed calls from the reads with MiXCR, one row per CDR3 protein. The repertoire holds more than 150,000 distinct CDR3 sequences, with approximately 19% as singletons. The sequenced sample was PBMCs. The receptors originated from a human donor in good health (CMV status not recorded). Some clones in this sample may be carry-over from other donors' samples. The CDR3 runs from the conserved cysteine through the conserved F or W. Each record gives: D gene, clone size, J gene, V gene, CDR3 protein, CDR3 DNA. D genes are given only for firm matches. Size is omitted from some rows. Given values are once, few, many or a class for expanded clones.

TRBD1 | NA | TRBJ1-2 | TRBV5-1 | CASRPPGQNYGYTF | TGCGCCAGCAGACCGCCGGGACAGAACTATGGCTACACCTTC
TRBD1 | NA | TRBJ1-1 | TRBV20-1 | CSARAATGGTEAFF | TGCAGTGCTAGAGCGGCGACAGGGGGCACTGAAGCTTTCTTT
NA | few | TRBJ2-7 | TRBV27 | CASSTPASGFHEQYF | TGTGCCAGCAGTACACCTGCGTCAGGGTTCCACGAGCAGTACTTC
NA | many | TRBJ2-3 | TRBV7-2 | CASILRDAGRVTQYF | TGTGCCAGCATCCTGCGGGATGCGGGGCGGGTGACGCAGTATTTT
TRBD1 | NA | TRBJ2-1 | TRBV5-1 | CASSGPGQGANNEQFF | TGCGCCAGCAGCGGACCGGGACAGGGGGCCAACAATGAGCAGTTCTTC
NA | many | TRBJ2-1 | TRBV7-8 | CASSLAGANEQFF | TGTGCCAGCAGCTTAGCGGGGGCCAATGAGCAGTTCTTC
NA | NA | TRBJ2-3 | TRBV7-8 | CASSSEPPDTQYF | TGTGCCAGCAGTTCCGAACCGCCAGATACGCAGTATTTT
TRBD2 | once | TRBJ2-1 | TRBV11-3 | CASSLVASGSTYNVQFF | TGTGCCAGCAGCTTAGTTGCTAGCGGGAGCACCTACAATGTGCAGTTCTTC
NA | few | TRBJ2-7 | TRBV7-9 | CASSIPGRSSYEQYF | TGTGCCAGCAGCATTCCGGGAAGGAGCTCCTACGAGCAGTACTTC
TRBD2 | few | TRBJ2-7 | TRBV20-1 | CSAGSGISEQYF | TGCAGTGCGGGTAGCGGGATTAGCGAGCAGTACTTC
TRBD2 | NA | TRBJ2-1 | TRBV28 | CASRTTGNGLAGAYNEQFF | TGTGCCAGCAGAACGACAGGGAATGGGCTAGCGGGAGCCTACAATGAGCAGTTCTTC
NA | many | TRBJ2-7 | TRBV25-1 | CASSEYEGANYEQYF | TGTGCCAGCAGTGAATATGAGGGAGCTAACTACGAGCAGTACTTC
NA | few | TRBJ2-7 | TRBV11-3 | CASSLDLRKTLSYEQYF | TGTGCCAGCAGCTTAGATCTGCGGAAGACGCTCTCCTACGAGCAGTACTTC
NA | few | TRBJ2-2 | TRBV5-1 | CASSLAGDPTGELFF | TGCGCCAGCAGCTTGGCGGGCGACCCGACCGGGGAGCTGTTTTTT
NA | many | TRBJ1-2 | TRBV7-2 | CASSQWDAGLYGYTF | TGTGCCAGCAGCCAGTGGGACGCCGGACTCTATGGCTACACCTTC
TRBD1 | few | TRBJ2-7 | TRBV7-2 | CASSLVRQGIGAYEQYF | TGTGCCAGCAGCTTAGTGAGACAGGGCATTGGGGCCTACGAGCAGTACTTC
TRBD2 | NA | TRBJ2-1 | TRBV7-3 | CASSLSVGTSGRLGEQFF | TGTGCCAGCAGCTTATCGGTAGGGACTAGCGGGAGACTAGGCGAGCAGTTCTTC
NA | few | TRBJ1-5 | TRBV28 | CASRPRGVNQPQHF | TGTGCCAGCAGACCCCGGGGGGTCAATCAGCCCCAGCATTTT
NA | many | TRBJ2-3 | TRBV5-4 | CASSTRANTQYF | TGTGCCAGCAGCACCAGGGCAAATACGCAGTATTTT
TRBD1 | NA | TRBJ1-1 | TRBV7-2 | CASSETGGSEAFF | TGTGCCAGCAGCGAGACAGGGGGCTCTGAAGCTTTCTTT
NA | NA | TRBJ2-7 | TRBV20-1 | CSAADRGTYEQYF | TGCAGTGCAGCGGACCGGGGGACCTACGAGCAGTACTTC
NA | many | TRBJ2-1 | TRBV11-2 | CASSGRLGAYNEQFF | TGTGCCAGCAGCGGTCGATTGGGAGCCTACAATGAGCAGTTCTTC
NA | many | TRBJ2-3 | TRBV7-2 | CASSAGWARTDTQYF | TGTGCCAGCAGCGCTGGGTGGGCGAGGACAGATACGCAGTATTTT
NA | NA | TRBJ2-7 | TRBV20-1 | CSASAMAATYEQYF | TGCAGTGCCAGTGCGATGGCCGCAACCTACGAGCAGTACTTC
NA | NA | TRBJ2-5 | TRBV9 | CASSSAGTGETQYF | TGTGCCAGCAGCTCGGCGGGGACGGGAGAGACCCAGTACTTC
TRBD1 | many | TRBJ2-3 | TRBV19 | CASTPRDRDYPSTDTQYF | TGTGCCAGTACCCCCCGGGACAGGGACTACCCTAGCACAGATACGCAGTATTTT
TRBD2 | few | TRBJ2-3 | TRBV20-1 | CSAITSGRAPDTQYF | TGCAGTGCTATCACTAGCGGGAGGGCCCCAGATACGCAGTATTTT
NA | many | TRBJ1-1 | TRBV7-2 | CASSLAPRVSPGAFF | TGTGCCAGCAGCTTAGCGCCGAGGGTCAGCCCTGGAGCTTTCTTT
NA | few | TRBJ2-7 | TRBV28 | CASSLVLRISYEQYF | TGTGCCAGCAGTTTAGTTCTACGGATCAGCTACGAGCAGTACTTC